The 11 T cell receptor beta chains listed next were all sequenced from one sample in a study of cytomegalovirus exposure and HLA in healthy donors. PCR involved 60 Vbeta and 13 Jbeta primers. Only in-frame clones appear in the TCRdb table, and some are missing; sequencing was by immunoSEQ multiplex PCR. Among approximately 120,000 clones listed, around 68% were seen once. Source material: PBMCs. These receptors were collected from a man aged 35 to 55 in good health and CMV-seropositive.

The V gene is TRBV11-2, the J gene TRBJ2-4; 12 bases agree with TRBD2. The germline V gene encodes CDR1 SGHAT and CDR2 FQNNGV. This CDR3 spans 17 amino acids. V dropped 5 bases and J dropped 7; count of bases not matched to a gene: 12. This CDR3 is CASSPSRLAGGWNIQYF. The CDR3 DNA sequence: TGTGCCAGCAGCCCCTCGCGGCTAGCGGGAGGGTGGAACATTCAGTACTTC.

This chain uses TRBV9 with TRBJ1-2; the D is unclear. This CDR3 is 13 amino acids long. Germline V gives CDR1 SGDLS, CDR2 YYNGEE. Trimming cost V 1 base and J 2 bases, with 6 bases left between them. The CDR3 loop reads CASSVKQNYGYTF. In DNA, the CDR3 is TGTGCCAGCAGCGTAAAACAGAACTATGGCTACACCTTC.

The chain uses TRBV21-1 and TRBJ2-7; TRBD2, the table's D call, lacks a check against the DNA. TRBV21-1 is a pseudogene locus. The CDR3 contains 14 residues. The CDR3 sequence: CASSTPERDYEQYF. The CDR3 DNA is TGTGCCAGCAGCACTCCCGAGCGGGACTACGAGCAGTACTTC.

V and J are TRBV7-8 and TRBJ2-1, with 9 bases that match TRBD1. Germline CDR1 SGHVS, CDR2 FQNEAQ. After removal of 3 bases from V and 7 bases from J, the junction contained 1 base not matched to a gene. The CDR3 contains 13 residues. CDR3 sequence (DNA): TGTGCCAGCAGCTTGGACAGGGGAAATGAGCAGTTCTTC. This encodes CASSLDRGNEQFF.

The CDR3 DNA is TGTGCCAGCAGCTTAGGGGGGCGGTCCTCTGGAAACACCATATATTTT. Its translation: CASSLGGRSSGNTIYF. V usage is TRBV9 and J usage is TRBJ1-3; the D gene is possibly TRBD1 (6 bases). V lost 4 bases to trimming and J lost 0 bases, with 14 bases between them. This CDR3 is built from 16 residues. Germline assignment: CDR1 SGDLS and CDR2 YYNGEE.

The chain recombines TRBV7-3 with TRBJ2-1; possibly TRBD2 for D (6 bases). Trimming cost V 3 bases and J 5 bases, with 8 bases left between them. This CDR3 is built from 13 residues. Germline-derived CDR1 and CDR2 are SGHTA and FQGTGA. DNA of the CDR3: TGTGCCAGCAGCTTGGGACTCAACAATGAGCAGTTCTTC. It codes for CASSLGLNNEQFF.

The chain employs TRBV4-1 and TRBJ1-5, with D tentatively TRBD1 (6 bases). Trimming removed 2 bases at V and 5 bases at J, with 7 bases between. Germline loops: CDR1 MGHRA, CDR2 YSYEKL. The CDR3 spans 13 residues. CDR3 protein: CASSQNRDQPQHF. The CDR3 nucleotides read TGCGCCAGCAGCCAAAACAGGGATCAGCCCCAGCATTTT.

The chain couples TRBV10-3 to TRBJ2-1, with TRBD2 identical over 10 bases. CDR3 length: 15 residues. Germline V gives CDR1 ENHRY, CDR2 SYGVKD. The V segment lost 6 bases and the J segment 5 bases; nucleotides outside the gene matches: 7. The CDR3 sequence is CAIRISGGENNEQFF. The DNA of the CDR3 is TGTGCCATCAGGATCAGCGGGGGGGAAAACAATGAGCAGTTCTTC.

J is TRBJ1-5 and V is TRBV11-2, with 8 bases identical to TRBD1. CDR3 size: 14 residues. Germline trimming cut 4 bases from V and 7 bases from J; bases unmatched to any gene: 6. Per the germline V gene, CDR1 is SGHAT and CDR2 is FQNNGV. CDR3 DNA: TGTGCCAGCAGCTCCGCAGGGGGCCGGCAGCCCCAGCATTTT. Its protein is CASSSAGGRQPQHF.

The chain carries TRBV18 and TRBJ1-5; TRBD1 agrees at 10 bases. There are 14 residues in the CDR3. Looked up from germline, CDR1 is KGHSH and CDR2 is LQKENI. V dropped 3 bases and J dropped 5; count of bases not matched to a gene: 1. The DNA of the CDR3 is TGTGCCAGCTCACCCGGACAGGGGGATCAGCCCCAGCATTTT. This codes for CASSPGQGDQPQHF.

The J gene is TRBJ2-3, the V gene TRBV19; 7 bases fit TRBD1. Germline CDR1 reads LNHDA; CDR2 reads SQIVND (reference sequence). V lost 5 bases, J lost 0 bases, and 5 bases stayed unmatched. The length of the CDR3 is 15 residues. As DNA, the CDR3 is TGTGCCAGTAGTTCTGGACAGGTTAGCACAGATACGCAGTATTTT. Translation: CASSSGQVSTDTQYF. The complete variable domain, with remaining parts taken from reference TRBV19 and TRBJ2-3, reads DGGITQSPKYLFRKEGQNVTLSCEQNLNHDAMYWYRQDPGQGLRLIYYSQIVNDFQKGDIAEGYSVSREKKESFPLTVTSAQKNPTAFYLCASSSGQVSTDTQYFGPGTRLTVL.